This TCR beta chain was obtained from a study of human T cells and chemical hapten exposure. Study context: Alopecia areata, totalis or universalis affected patients, mainly female. Study conclusions and caveats: In the PT1 data, expanded TCR counts showed a positive correlation with patch test score.

The treatment was: therapeutic diphenylcyclopropenone sensitization with weekly scalp DPC. Drawing of blood took place ahead of applying each patch test. Someone pulled total RNA out of unfractionated whole blood. The CDR3 extends over 16 amino acids. Trimming removed 3 bases from V and 4 bases from J; junction bases left unmatched: 6. Germline CDR1 and CDR2: SGHRS and YFSETQ. With respect to this clonotype: Its antigen is unknown.

Each cDNA molecule in the library carried unique molecular identifiers. TCRdb analysed the reads with MiXCR anew, one entry per CDR3 protein. The table records about 2,500 distinct CDR3 sequences, over 35% of them present only once. This sequence joins TRBV5-1 and TRBJ2-3, with 12 bases matching TRBD2. The material was whole blood, obtained before DPC sensitization or 2, 6, or about 24 weeks after (not recorded which). The sequence derives from an adult with alopecia areata. Some clones in this sample may be carry-over from other donors' samples. This table probably holds off-target reads from a library built for another chain. Here the CDR3 reads CASSSRTSGVPDTQYF. The CDR3 region has the DNA TGCGCCAGCAGCTCCCGGACTAGCGGGGTCCCAGATACGCAGTATTTT.